This T cell receptor beta chain originates from a study of T cell responses to AZD1222 COVID-19 vaccine. The study's findings and limits: Reports say nearly half of spike-specific TCRs go after unmutated variant regions. A rise in Spike-specific TCR breadth and depth followed two AZD1222 doses. Donors were largely white British and mainly female; clonal diversity was possibly underestimated.

Libraries were prepared by immunoSEQ multiplex PCR; TCRdb keeps only in-frame clonotypes and omits some of them. Seen here are around 110,000 clones, roughly nine tenths observed once, and the top ten hold 6.5% to 9%. As to this clone: Its antigen is undetermined.

This material consisted of peripheral blood, taken on day 0 of AZD1222 vaccination. This TCR came from an adult in good health.

CDR3 protein: CAISQDRLNEKLFF. The CDR3 coding sequence is TGTGCCATCAGTCAGGACAGGCTAAATGAAAAACTGTTTTTT. The chain employs TRBV10-3 and TRBJ1-4; 7 bases map to TRBD1. With V trimmed by 5 bases and J by 5 bases, 5 bases remained unmatched. From germline, CDR1 is ENHRY and CDR2 SYGVKD. This CDR3 is built from 14 residues.